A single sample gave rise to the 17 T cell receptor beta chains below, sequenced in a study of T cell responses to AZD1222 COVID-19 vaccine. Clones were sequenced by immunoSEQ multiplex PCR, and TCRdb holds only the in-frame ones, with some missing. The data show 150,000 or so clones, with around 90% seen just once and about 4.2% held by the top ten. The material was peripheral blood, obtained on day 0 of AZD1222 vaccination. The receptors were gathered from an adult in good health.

CDR3 sequence (DNA): TGTGCCAGCAGCTTCCCCTCACGCGCAGGATCTGAAAAACTGTTTTTT. Translation: CASSFPSRAGSEKLFF. The chain has TRBV7-9 and TRBJ1-4; D is unresolved. Germline values: CDR1 SEHNR, CDR2 FQNEAQ (reference sequence). With 3 bases removed from V and 7 bases from J, the gap between germline ends came to 18 bases. This CDR3 contains 16 residues.

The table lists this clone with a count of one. CDR3 loop: CSASPWTVNTGELFF. The CDR3 nucleotides are TGCAGTGCTAGTCCCTGGACAGTGAACACCGGGGAGCTGTTTTTT. The chain links TRBV20-1 to TRBJ2-2; D possibly corresponds to TRBD1 (6 bases). V shed 3 bases and J shed 1 base, with 12 bases lying between them. Germline CDR1 reads DFQATT; CDR2 reads SNEGSKA (reference sequence). The CDR3 sequence is 15 residues long.

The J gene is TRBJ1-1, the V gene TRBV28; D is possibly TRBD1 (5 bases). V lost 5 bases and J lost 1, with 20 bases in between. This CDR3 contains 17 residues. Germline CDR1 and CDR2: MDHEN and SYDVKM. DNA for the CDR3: TGTGCCAGCAGTCTCCGGACATACACGGAAGGGAACACTGAAGCTTTCTTT. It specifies CASSLRTYTEGNTEAFF. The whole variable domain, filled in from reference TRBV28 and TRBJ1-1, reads DVKVTQSSRYLVKRTGEKVFLECVQDMDHENMFWYRQDPGLGLRLIYFSYDVKMKEKGDIPEGYSVSREKKERFSLILESASTNQTSMYLCASSLRTYTEGNTEAFFGQGTRLTVV.

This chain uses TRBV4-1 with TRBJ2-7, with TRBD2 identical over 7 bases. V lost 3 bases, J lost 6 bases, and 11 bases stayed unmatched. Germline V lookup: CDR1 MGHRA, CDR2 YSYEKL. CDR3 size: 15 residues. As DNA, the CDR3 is TGCGCCAGCAGCCACCCCGGGGCGGGAGCCGGCGAGCAGTACTTC. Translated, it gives CASSHPGAGAGEQYF.

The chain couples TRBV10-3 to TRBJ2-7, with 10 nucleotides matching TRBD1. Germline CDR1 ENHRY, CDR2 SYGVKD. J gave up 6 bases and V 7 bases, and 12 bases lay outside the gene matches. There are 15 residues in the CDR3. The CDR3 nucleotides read TGTGCCATCAAATTACTACCGGGACAGGGGACCGAGCAGTACTTC. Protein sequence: CAIKLLPGQGTEQYF.

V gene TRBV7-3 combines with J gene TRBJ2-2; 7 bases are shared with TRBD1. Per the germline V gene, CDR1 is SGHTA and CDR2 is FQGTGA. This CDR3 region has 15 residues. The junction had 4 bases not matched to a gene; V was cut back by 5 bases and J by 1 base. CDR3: CASSIRDRNTGELFF. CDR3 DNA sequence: TGTGCCAGCAGCATCCGGGACAGGAACACCGGGGAGCTGTTTTTT. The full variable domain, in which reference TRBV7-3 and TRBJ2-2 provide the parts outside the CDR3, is GAGVSQTPSNKVTEKGKYVELRCDPISGHTALYWYRQSLGQGPEFLIYFQGTGAADDSGLPNDRFFAVRPEGSVSTLKIQRTERGDSAVYLCASSIRDRNTGELFFGEGSRLTVL.

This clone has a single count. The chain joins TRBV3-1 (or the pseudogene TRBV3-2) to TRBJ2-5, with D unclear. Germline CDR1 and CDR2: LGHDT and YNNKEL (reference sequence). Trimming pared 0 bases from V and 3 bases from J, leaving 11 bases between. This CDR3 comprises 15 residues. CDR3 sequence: CASSQDLGEKETQYF. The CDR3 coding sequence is TGTGCCAGCAGCCAAGATCTTGGTGAGAAAGAGACCCAGTACTTC.

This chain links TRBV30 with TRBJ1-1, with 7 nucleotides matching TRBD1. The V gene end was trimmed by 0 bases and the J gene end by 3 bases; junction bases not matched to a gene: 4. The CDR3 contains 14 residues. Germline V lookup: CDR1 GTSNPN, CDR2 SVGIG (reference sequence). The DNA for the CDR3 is TGTGCCTGGAGTGTGGTCAGGGGGGACACTGAAGCTTTCTTT. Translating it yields CAWSVVRGDTEAFF.

CDR3: CARTSHNEQFF. The DNA for the CDR3 is TGTGCCAGGACTAGTCACAATGAGCAGTTCTTC. The chain employs TRBV2 and TRBJ2-1; a weak D match, TRBD2 (6 bases). Trimming shortened V by 9 bases and J by 5 bases, and 8 bases separated the two germline ends. The germline CDR1 and CDR2 sequences are SNHLY and FYNNEI. This CDR3 region has 11 residues.

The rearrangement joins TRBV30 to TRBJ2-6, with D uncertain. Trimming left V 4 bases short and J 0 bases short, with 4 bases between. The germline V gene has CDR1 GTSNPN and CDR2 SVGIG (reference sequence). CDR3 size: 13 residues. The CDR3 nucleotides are TGTGCCTGGACGTCCTCTGGGGCCAACGTCCTGACTTTC. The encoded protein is CAWTSSGANVLTF. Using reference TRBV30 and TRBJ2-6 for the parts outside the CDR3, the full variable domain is SQTIHQWPATLVQPVGSPLSLECTVEGTSNPNLYWYRQAAGRGLQLLFYSVGIGQISSEVPQNLSASRPQDRQFILSSKKLLLSDSGFYLCAWTSSGANVLTFGAGSRLTVL.

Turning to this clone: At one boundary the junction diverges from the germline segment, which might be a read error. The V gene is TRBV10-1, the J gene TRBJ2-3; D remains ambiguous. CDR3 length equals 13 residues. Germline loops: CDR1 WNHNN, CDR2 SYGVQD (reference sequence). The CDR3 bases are TGCGCCAGCAATGAGGTCCCGACAGATACGCAGTATTTT. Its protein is CASNEVPTDTQYF.

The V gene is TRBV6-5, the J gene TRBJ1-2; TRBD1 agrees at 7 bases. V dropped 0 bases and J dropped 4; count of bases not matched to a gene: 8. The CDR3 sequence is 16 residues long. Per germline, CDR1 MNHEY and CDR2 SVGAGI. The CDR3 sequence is CASSYSNWDSIYGYTF. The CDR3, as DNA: TGTGCCAGCAGTTACTCGAATTGGGACAGCATCTATGGCTACACCTTC.

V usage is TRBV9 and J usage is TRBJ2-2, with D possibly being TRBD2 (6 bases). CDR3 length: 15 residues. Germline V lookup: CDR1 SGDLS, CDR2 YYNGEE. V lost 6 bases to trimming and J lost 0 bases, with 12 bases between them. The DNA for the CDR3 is TGTGCCAGCACGCGGGGACCCGCGAACACCGGGGAGCTGTTTTTT. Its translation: CASTRGPANTGELFF. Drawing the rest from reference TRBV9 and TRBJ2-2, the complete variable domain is DSGVTQTPKHLITATGQRVTLRCSPRSGDLSVYWYQQSLDQGLQFLIQYYNGEERAKGNILERFSAQQFPDLHSELNLSSLELGDSALYFCASTRGPANTGELFFGEGSRLTVL.

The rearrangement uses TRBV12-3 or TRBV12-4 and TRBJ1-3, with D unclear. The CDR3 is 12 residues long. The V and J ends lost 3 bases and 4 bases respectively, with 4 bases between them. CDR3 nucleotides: TGTGCCAGCAGTTTCACGGGAAACACCATATATTTT. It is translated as CASSFTGNTIYF.

The CDR3 is CSASRPSGAADTQYF. CDR3 nucleotide sequence: TGCAGTGCTAGTAGACCTAGCGGGGCTGCAGATACGCAGTATTTT. J is TRBJ2-3 and V is TRBV20-1; 9 bases are a match to TRBD2. The trim removed 3 bases at V and 4 bases at J, leaving 8 bases unmatched. The length of the CDR3 is 15 residues. Germline lookup yields CDR1 DFQATT and CDR2 SNEGSKA (reference sequence).

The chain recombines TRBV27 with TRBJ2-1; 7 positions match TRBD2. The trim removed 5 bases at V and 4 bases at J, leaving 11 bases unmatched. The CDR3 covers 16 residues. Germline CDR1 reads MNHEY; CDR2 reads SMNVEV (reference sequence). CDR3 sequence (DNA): TGTGCCAGCAGTCCCCCGAGTGCGGGAGTATACAATGAGCAGTTCTTC. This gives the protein CASSPPSAGVYNEQFF.

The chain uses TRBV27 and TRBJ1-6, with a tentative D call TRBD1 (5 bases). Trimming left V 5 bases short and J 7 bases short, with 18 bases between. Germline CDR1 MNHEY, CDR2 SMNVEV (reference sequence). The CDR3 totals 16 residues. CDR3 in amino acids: CASSKSNRGSNSPLHF. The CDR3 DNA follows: TGTGCCAGCAGTAAATCGAACCGGGGCTCAAATTCACCCCTCCACTTT.